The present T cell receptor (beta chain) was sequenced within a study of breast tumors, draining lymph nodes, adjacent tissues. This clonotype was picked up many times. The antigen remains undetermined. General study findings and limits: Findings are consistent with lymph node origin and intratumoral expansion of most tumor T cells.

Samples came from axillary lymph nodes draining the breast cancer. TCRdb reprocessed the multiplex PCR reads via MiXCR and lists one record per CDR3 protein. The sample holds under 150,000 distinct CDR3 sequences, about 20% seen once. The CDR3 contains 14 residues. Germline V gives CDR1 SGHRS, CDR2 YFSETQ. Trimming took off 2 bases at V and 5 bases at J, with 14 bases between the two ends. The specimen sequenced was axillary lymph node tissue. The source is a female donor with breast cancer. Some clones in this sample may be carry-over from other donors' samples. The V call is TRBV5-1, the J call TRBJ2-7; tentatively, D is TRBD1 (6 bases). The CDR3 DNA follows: TGCGCCAGCAGCTTAAGTGGGGGCTTGGACGAGCAGTACTTC. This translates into CASSLSGGLDEQYF.